Below are 30 T cell receptor beta chains sequenced from a single sample in a study of cytomegalovirus exposure and HLA in healthy donors. PCR was performed using 60 Vbeta and 13 Jbeta primers. Only in-frame clones appear in the TCRdb table, and some are missing; sequencing was by immunoSEQ multiplex PCR. The table has approximately 99,000 clones, around 80% seen once; the top ten hold 5.2%. The material sequenced was PBMCs. Source of these receptors: a middle-aged man in good health and CMV-seropositive.

The V gene is TRBV6-5, the J gene TRBJ1-2, with 10 bases aligning to TRBD1. Germline CDR1 is MNHEY and CDR2 is SVGAGI. V lost 5 bases and J lost 5; bases outside the gene matches: 8. The length of the CDR3 is 15 residues. The CDR3 DNA follows: TGTGCCAGCAGTGTACGGACAGGGGGTCAGTATGGCTACACCTTC. Residues: CASSVRTGGQYGYTF.

This clone showed up just once. This rearrangement joins TRBV28 to TRBJ1-1; TRBD1 aligns across 8 bases. The CDR3 spans 15 residues. In germline, CDR1 is MDHEN, CDR2 SYDVKM. The V and J ends lost 6 bases and 1 base, in that order; junction bases with no gene match: 7. CDR3 loop: CASRGRTGRNTEAFF. In DNA form, the CDR3 reads TGTGCCAGCAGGGGCCGGACAGGGCGGAACACTGAAGCTTTCTTT. The complete variable domain, with remaining parts taken from reference TRBV28 and TRBJ1-1, reads DVKVTQSSRYLVKRTGEKVFLECVQDMDHENMFWYRQDPGLGLRLIYFSYDVKMKEKGDIPEGYSVSREKKERFSLILESASTNQTSMYLCASRGRTGRNTEAFFGQGTRLTVV.

The sample holds a few counts of this clone. The chain combines TRBV19 with TRBJ1-1; D perhaps matches TRBD1 (5 bases). Trimming pared 0 bases from V and 1 base from J, leaving 9 bases between. The germline V gene encodes CDR1 LNHDA and CDR2 SQIVND (reference sequence). The CDR3 is 15 amino acids. The chain's CDR3 is CASSIDNQGNTEAFF. In DNA, the CDR3 is TGTGCCAGTAGTATAGATAACCAGGGGAACACTGAAGCTTTCTTT.

This chain joins TRBV10-1 and TRBJ2-7, with D possibly matching TRBD2 (5 bases). This CDR3 has 13 amino acids. The V end lost 8 bases, the J end lost 7 bases, and 18 bases lay between the germline ends. Germline CDR1 reads WNHNN; CDR2 reads SYGVQD (reference sequence). The CDR3 nucleotides read TGCGCCAGCGCCGAGCAGAGGCCGGGGGAGCAGTACTTC. Translation gives CASAEQRPGEQYF.

This chain joins TRBV10-3 and TRBJ2-3; no clear D. Germline lookup yields CDR1 ENHRY and CDR2 SYGVKD. The CDR3 is 14 amino acids. Trimming pared 3 bases from V and 2 bases from J, leaving 9 bases between. The CDR3 region has the DNA TGTGCCATCAGTGACCTACCTGACACAGATACGCAGTATTTT. It yields the protein CAISDLPDTDTQYF.

J is TRBJ1-1 and V is TRBV7-6; D uncertain. The ends were cut back, 0 bases at V and 6 bases at J, with 20 bases in the middle. Germline-derived CDR1 and CDR2 are SGHVS and FNYEAQ. The CDR3 extends over 17 amino acids. CDR3 in DNA: TGTGCCAGCAGCTTAGCGCCCTCGTTAGGGAGTATAGCTGAAGCTTTCTTT. This translates into CASSLAPSLGSIAEAFF.

This clone was counted between two and nine times. This chain joins TRBV19 and TRBJ1-1; TRBD1 is a possible D gene (5 bases). The CDR3 loop spans 13 amino acids. The V gene's germline CDR1 is LNHDA and CDR2 SQIVND (reference sequence). V shed 3 bases and J shed 7 bases, with 12 bases lying between them. CDR3 sequence (DNA): TGTGCCAGTAGTATGGACAACAGGTTTGAAGCTTTCTTT. Translation gives CASSMDNRFEAFF.

This sequence joins TRBV11-2 and TRBJ1-1; a possible D gene is TRBD1 (5 bases). V lost 3 bases and J lost 10, with 21 bases in between. The CDR3 contains 15 residues. Looked up from germline, CDR1 is SGHAT and CDR2 is FQNNGV. CDR3 residues: CASSLLIGGERPAFF. In DNA, the CDR3 is TGTGCCAGCAGCTTGTTGATCGGGGGGGAACGACCAGCTTTCTTT.

The chain recombines TRBV7-8 with TRBJ2-3; D may be TRBD2 (6 bases). CDR1 SGHVS and CDR2 FQNEAQ come from the germline V gene. There are 13 residues in the CDR3. V lost 3 bases and J 6 bases, leaving 10 bases between the germline ends. The CDR3, as DNA: TGTGCCAGCAGCTTCGGGGAGGAGGATACGCAGTATTTT. It encodes CASSFGEEDTQYF.

The chain links TRBV5-1 to TRBJ2-7; D is possibly TRBD1 (7 bases). Germline loops: CDR1 SGHRS, CDR2 YFSETQ. The V and J ends lost 0 bases and 2 bases respectively, with 12 bases between them. CDR3 length: 15 amino acids. The CDR3 sequence: CASSLGGRGAYEQYF. DNA for the CDR3: TGCGCCAGCAGCTTGGGGGGCAGGGGGGCCTACGAGCAGTACTTC.

The chain uses TRBV2 and TRBJ2-5; 9 positions agree with TRBD2. V was clipped by 4 bases and J by 5 bases; unmatched bases: 11. CDR1 and CDR2 (germline): SNHLY, FYNNEI. The CDR3 runs 16 residues. Written as DNA, the CDR3 is TGTGCCAGCAGTGGGGGGATAGCGGGGGCCGGGGAGACCCAGTACTTC. Protein: CASSGGIAGAGETQYF. Based on the CDR3 plus reference TRBV2 and TRBJ2-5, the full variable domain is EPEVTQTPSHQVTQMGQEVILRCVPISNHLYFYWYRQILGQKVEFLVSFYNNEISEKSEIFDDQFSVERPDGSNFTLKIRSTKLEDSAMYFCASSGGIAGAGETQYFGPGTRLLVL.

This rearrangement joins TRBV7-3 to TRBJ1-1; 9 bases map to TRBD1. Germline-derived CDR1 and CDR2 are SGHTA and FQGTGA. V shed 0 bases and J 4 bases; nucleotides not matched to a gene: 0. This CDR3 comprises 14 residues. In DNA, the CDR3 is TGTGCCAGCAGCTTAACGGGACAGGGCACTGAAGCTTTCTTT. Encoded protein: CASSLTGQGTEAFF.

In this sample, this clone turned up once. The genes are TRBV6-1 and TRBJ2-7; the match to TRBD1 covers 9 bases. V shed 11 bases and J 9 bases; nucleotides not matched to a gene: 14. Germline V gene sequence: CDR1 MNHNS, CDR2 SASEGT. The CDR3 runs 13 residues. Written as DNA, the CDR3 is TGTGCCCTCCGGGACAGGGCCCACCGGGGGCAGTACTTC. Its protein is CALRDRAHRGQYF.

This sequence joins TRBV4-1 and TRBJ2-1; 9 positions match TRBD2. Germline V gene sequence: CDR1 MGHRA, CDR2 YSYEKL. The CDR3 length is 16 residues. V was clipped by 3 bases and J by 7 bases; unmatched bases: 10. CDR3 region: CASSQVAGEGGNEQFF. The CDR3 coding sequence is TGCGCCAGCAGCCAGGTAGCGGGGGAAGGGGGGAATGAGCAGTTCTTC.

The table lists this clone with a count of one. V and J are TRBV5-4 and TRBJ2-2; 8 bases map to TRBD1. The ends lost 2 bases at V and 1 base at J; junction bases unmatched: 4. Looked up from germline, CDR1 is SGHNT and CDR2 is YYREEE (reference sequence). The CDR3 consists of 16 residues. The CDR3 region is CASSFSGQGNTGELFF. The CDR3 coding sequence is TGTGCCAGCAGCTTTTCTGGACAGGGGAACACCGGGGAGCTGTTTTTT.

In this sample, this clone turned up a few times. The chain couples TRBV4-2 to TRBJ1-1, with D unresolved. Germline CDR1 reads LGHNA; CDR2 reads YNFKEQ. V lost 0 bases and J 8 bases, leaving 13 bases between the germline ends. The CDR3 loop spans 14 amino acids. The CDR3 here is CASSQDLIPREAFF. The CDR3 DNA follows: TGTGCCAGCAGCCAAGATCTGATTCCGCGGGAAGCTTTCTTT.

The CDR3 nucleotides read TGCGCCAGCAGCTACAAAGGGGGTACCGGGACTAGCGGGACTACTTCCTACGAGCAGTACTTC. Translating gives CASSYKGGTGTSGTTSYEQYF. The chain recombines TRBV5-1 with TRBJ2-7; 13 nucleotides agree with TRBD2. CDR3 length equals 21 residues. The trim removed 3 bases at V and 1 base at J, leaving 19 bases unmatched. Germline CDR1 and CDR2: SGHRS and YFSETQ. The full variable domain, its missing parts supplied by reference TRBV5-1 and TRBJ2-7, is KAGVTQTPRYLIKTRGQQVTLSCSPISGHRSVSWYQQTPGQGLQFLFEYFSETQRNKGNFPGRFSGRQFSNSRSEMNVSTLELGDSALYLCASSYKGGTGTSGTTSYEQYFGPGTRLTVT.

This clone was picked up a small number of times. The rearrangement uses TRBV28 and TRBJ1-2; D call uncertain. Germline V CDR1 and CDR2: MDHEN, SYDVKM. V lost 6 bases to trimming and J lost 5 bases, with 19 bases between them. The CDR3 covers 15 residues. The CDR3: CASRNIGLRTYGYTF. DNA of the CDR3: TGTGCCAGCAGAAACATCGGTCTGAGGACTTATGGCTACACCTTC.

This clone was found once. V usage is TRBV5-4 and J usage is TRBJ2-5; 11 nucleotides match TRBD2. Trimming cost V 2 bases and J 0 bases; bases outside gene matches: 0. Per germline, CDR1 SGHNT and CDR2 YYREEE (reference sequence). CDR3 length: 15 residues. Here the CDR3 reads CASSLLAGDQETQYF. The CDR3 DNA reads TGTGCCAGCAGCTTACTAGCGGGGGACCAAGAGACCCAGTACTTC. The full variable domain, its missing parts supplied by reference TRBV5-4 and TRBJ2-5, is ETGVTQSPTHLIKTRGQQVTLRCSSQSGHNTVSWYQQALGQGPQFIFQYYREEENGRGNFPPRFSGLQFPNYSSELNVNALELDDSALYLCASSLLAGDQETQYFGPGTRLLVL.

The rearrangement uses TRBV6-5 and TRBJ1-1; D is unresolved. Germline V lookup: CDR1 MNHEY, CDR2 SVGAGI. This CDR3 has 13 amino acids. V lost 7 bases and J 2 bases, leaving 11 bases between the germline ends. The CDR3 DNA sequence: TGTGCCAGCAATTCGGGAACTAACACTGAAGCTTTCTTT. Amino acid sequence: CASNSGTNTEAFF.

This sequence joins TRBV19 and TRBJ2-1, with 7 bases fitting TRBD1. After removal of 4 bases from V and 4 bases from J, the junction contained 10 bases not matched to a gene. Germline V gene lookup returns CDR1 LNHDA and CDR2 SQIVND (reference sequence). The CDR3 covers 16 residues. CDR3: CASSNIQGSLYNEQFF. As DNA, the CDR3 is TGTGCCAGTAGTAACATACAGGGGAGCCTTTACAATGAGCAGTTCTTC.

The J gene is TRBJ2-3, the V gene TRBV5-1; the match to TRBD2 covers 12 bases. Per germline, CDR1 SGHRS and CDR2 YFSETQ. The CDR3 consists of 16 residues. The V gene end was trimmed by 3 bases and the J gene end by 2 bases; junction bases not matched to a gene: 4. The CDR3 loop is CASSSTSGGITDTQYF. CDR3 DNA sequence: TGCGCCAGCAGCTCAACTAGCGGGGGGATCACAGATACGCAGTATTTT.

This clone was detected a few times. V usage is TRBV23-1 and J usage is TRBJ2-1; possibly TRBD2 for D (6 bases). TRBV23-1 is placed among ORFs of uncertain function. The CDR3 consists of 13 residues. The V end was cut by 2 bases, the J end by 15 bases, with 17 bases between. This CDR3 is CASSQRRWRGLFF. CDR3 nucleotides: TGCGCCAGCAGTCAACGCAGGTGGAGGGGTCTGTTCTTC.

The chain is built from TRBV28 and TRBJ1-2; D is perhaps TRBD1 (6 bases). Trimming removed 2 bases from V and 0 bases from J, with 13 bases in between. CDR3 length equals 16 residues. Germline V gene lookup returns CDR1 MDHEN and CDR2 SYDVKM. In DNA form, the CDR3 reads TGTGCCAGCAGTTTAGATCAAGGGGGACCTAACTATGGCTACACCTTC. It is translated as CASSLDQGGPNYGYTF.

The chain recombines TRBV30 with TRBJ1-5, with 9 bases fitting TRBD1. The CDR3 totals 14 residues. With V trimmed by 2 bases and J by 6 bases, 5 bases remained unmatched. CDR1 and CDR2 from the germline V gene are GTSNPN and SVGIG (reference sequence). The chain's CDR3 is CAWSTGQGSQPQHF. CDR3 bases: TGTGCCTGGAGTACCGGACAGGGGAGTCAGCCCCAGCATTTT.

The genes are TRBV19 and TRBJ2-3, with TRBD2 matching 8 bases. This CDR3 has 18 amino acids. Trimming at V came to 6 bases and at J to 0 bases, leaving 14 bases not matched to a gene. Germline values: CDR1 LNHDA, CDR2 SQIVND (reference sequence). The CDR3 sequence: CASSYSGARSTSTDTQYF. The CDR3 DNA sequence: TGTGCCAGTAGCTATAGCGGGGCCAGGAGCACTAGCACAGATACGCAGTATTTT.

V gene TRBV5-1 combines with J gene TRBJ2-3; tentatively, D is TRBD1 (5 bases). From germline, CDR1 is SGHRS and CDR2 YFSETQ. The CDR3 consists of 14 residues. Trimming cost V 3 bases and J 0 bases, with 8 bases left between them. The CDR3 sequence: CASSSRTSTDTQYF. The CDR3 DNA is TGCGCCAGCAGCTCAAGGACAAGCACAGATACGCAGTATTTT.

This chain joins TRBV18 and TRBJ2-3, with D uncertain. CDR1 is KGHSH, CDR2 LQKENI, per germline. V was cut by 4 bases and J by 5 bases, with 16 bases left in between. The CDR3 runs 15 residues. Here the CDR3 DNA reads TGTGCCAGCTCACTTGGTACCGGATCGGGAGATACGCAGTATTTT. Amino acid sequence: CASSLGTGSGDTQYF. Looking up the rest from reference TRBV18 and TRBJ2-3 gives the full variable domain: NAGVMQNPRHLVRRRGQEARLRCSPMKGHSHVYWYRQLPEEGLKFMVYLQKENIIDESGMPKERFSAEFPKEGPSILRIQQVVRGDSAAYFCASSLGTGSGDTQYFGPGTRLTVL.

The chain recombines TRBV10-3 with TRBJ2-5, with D perhaps TRBD2 (6 bases). Germline V gene lookup returns CDR1 ENHRY and CDR2 SYGVKD. The V gene lost 6 bases and the J gene lost 4 bases, with 18 bases spanning the gap. CDR3 length: 15 amino acids. The CDR3 DNA reads as TGTGCCATCAGCAACGGGGACTCGGCGGTAGAGACCCAGTACTTC. It encodes CAISNGDSAVETQYF.

This chain uses TRBV5-4 with TRBJ2-7, with a weak D call TRBD1 (5 bases). The ends were cut back, 0 bases at V and 3 bases at J, with 13 bases in the middle. In germline, CDR1 is SGHNT, CDR2 YYREEE (reference sequence). This CDR3 is built from 15 residues. The CDR3 here is CASSLGPGPLYEQYF. CDR3 DNA: TGTGCCAGCAGCTTGGGCCCAGGGCCTCTCTACGAGCAGTACTTC.